This entry lists 15 T cell receptor beta chains sequenced from one sample in a study of blood T cells in healthy people across ages (dated by TCRdb to the mid-2010s). Libraries were made using 5' RACE. Data came from an Illumina HiSeq 2500. A second PCR of about 7 to 12 cycles was run with a J-beta primer mix and a sample-barcoded 5' primer. Using fastp trimming at Q25 and MiXCR clonotype assembly, TCRdb reanalyzed the public sequencing data and kept in-frame beta chains. Each entry is one CDR3 protein sequence, shown with its most common DNA and genes. For this sample there are 600,000 to 800,000 distinct CDR3 sequences; roughly 21% appear just once. 3% to 4% of the sample lies in the top ten. Sequencing used blood. These receptors all come from a man aged 65 to 79 in good health.

In this sample, this clonotype turned up a few times. J is TRBJ2-7 and V is TRBV3-1; D unclear. Germline values: CDR1 LGHDT, CDR2 YNNKEL (reference sequence). Trimming pared 1 base from V and 0 bases from J, leaving 10 bases between. The CDR3 length is 15 residues. CDR3 sequence: CASSQAELPSYEQYF. The CDR3 bases are TGTGCCAGCAGCCAAGCAGAGTTACCCTCCTACGAGCAGTACTTC.

As regards this clonotype: The junction shows a germline mismatch at one end, possibly a read error. The genes are TRBV20-1 and TRBJ2-5, with D possibly matching TRBD2 (5 bases). From germline, CDR1 is DFQATT and CDR2 SNEGSKA (reference sequence). CDR3 length: 14 residues. CDR3 loop: CSARDVGGGGKEFF. CDR3 DNA sequence: TGCAGTGCTAGAGATGTGGGCGGAGGTGGAAAAGAGTTCTTC.

This clonotype has more than one count but fewer than ten. This chain connects TRBV29-1 to TRBJ1-2, with no clear D. The CDR3 covers 9 residues. The V and J ends lost 6 bases and 13 bases respectively, with 12 bases between them. Germline V CDR1 and CDR2: SQVTM, ANQGSEA. For the CDR3, the DNA is TGCAGCGTGACCGGGCCTTCCACCTTC. Protein: CSVTGPSTF.

The chain links TRBV29-1 to TRBJ1-4; tentatively, D is TRBD1 (6 bases). V was trimmed by 4 bases and J by 8 bases, leaving 11 bases between them. This CDR3 region has 12 residues. Germline V gene data show CDR1 as SQVTM and CDR2 as ANQGSEA. CDR3 DNA sequence: TGCAGCGTTGCGGGGGCGGTGGAAAAACTGTTTTTT. As protein: CSVAGAVEKLFF.

This clonotype was found a few times. This chain links TRBV6-2 or TRBV6-3 with TRBJ2-1; 7 bases are a match to TRBD2. The CDR3 loop spans 16 amino acids. With 2 bases clipped from V and 2 bases from J, the junction kept 6 bases outside the gene matches. Germline V gives CDR1 MNHEY, CDR2 SVGEGT. The CDR3: CASSYPPSGTYNEQFF. CDR3 DNA: TGTGCCAGCAGTTACCCCCCTAGCGGAACCTACAATGAGCAGTTCTTC.

The rearrangement joins TRBV3-1 to TRBJ2-5; D uncertain. This CDR3 contains 13 residues. The germline V and J ends were trimmed by 0 bases and 5 bases, with 7 bases remaining between them. Germline CDR1 and CDR2: LGHDT and YNNKEL (reference sequence). CDR3 sequence reads: CASSQEPRETQYF. The CDR3 DNA reads as TGTGCCAGCAGCCAAGAACCCCGGGAGACCCAGTACTTC.

This chain joins TRBV5-5 and TRBJ2-4, with TRBD1 identical over 10 bases. There are 14 residues in the CDR3. Germline CDR1 is SGHKS and CDR2 is YYEKEE (reference sequence). V dropped 2 bases and J dropped 8; count of bases not matched to a gene: 4. The chain's CDR3 is CASSFDRGRDIQYF. The CDR3 DNA reads as TGTGCCAGCAGCTTCGACAGGGGGCGTGACATTCAGTACTTC.

Of note for this clonotype: One end of the junction does not line up with germline, which may come from a read error. The chain carries TRBV7-8 and TRBJ2-1, with 8 bases fitting TRBD1. The germline V gene has CDR1 SGHVS and CDR2 FQNEAQ. The CDR3 is 15 amino acids. The DNA of the CDR3 is TGCGCCAGCAGCTTGGGGTCAGGGGGCAGCGGTGAGCAGTTCTTC. It codes for CASSLGSGGSGEQFF.

The chain uses TRBV20-1 and TRBJ2-7; a possible D gene is TRBD1 (5 bases). This CDR3 is built from 12 residues. Per germline, CDR1 DFQATT and CDR2 SNEGSKA (reference sequence). Trimming stripped 5 bases from V and 1 base from J, with 9 bases between. The CDR3 DNA sequence: TGCAGTGCTGGACACTCTTCCTACGAGCAGTACTTC. This sequence encodes CSAGHSSYEQYF.

V usage is TRBV29-1 and J usage is TRBJ1-1; a possible D gene is TRBD1 (6 bases). Germline V lookup: CDR1 SQVTM, CDR2 ANQGSEA. The CDR3 contains 14 residues. Trimming pared 8 bases from V and 0 bases from J, leaving 16 bases between. The CDR3 is CSLTRGGVNTEAFF. Written as DNA, the CDR3 is TGCAGCCTAACAAGGGGGGGGGTGAACACTGAAGCTTTCTTT. The full variable domain, its missing parts supplied by reference TRBV29-1 and TRBJ1-1, is SAVISQKPSRDICQRGTSLTIQCQVDSQVTMMFWYRQQPGQSLTLIATANQGSEATYESGFVIDKFPISRPNLTFSTLTVSNMSPEDSSIYLCSLTRGGVNTEAFFGQGTRLTVV.

The chain couples TRBV13 to TRBJ1-4; the D gene is possibly TRBD1 (5 bases). V lost 0 bases and J lost 2, with 19 bases in between. CDR1 is PRHDT, CDR2 FYEKMQ, per germline (reference sequence). The CDR3 runs to 19 residues. The CDR3 sequence: CASSLGPATVGGTNEKLFF. CDR3 DNA: TGTGCCAGCAGCTTAGGACCCGCGACAGTTGGGGGGACTAATGAAAAACTGTTTTTT.

In its sample, this clonotype was seen a few times. The chain uses TRBV3-1 and TRBJ2-5; no clear D gene. Germline loops: CDR1 LGHDT, CDR2 YNNKEL (reference sequence). The CDR3 is made up of 14 amino acids. The V end was cut by 1 base, the J end by 5 bases, with 11 bases between. The CDR3, as DNA: TGTGCCAGCAGCCAAGGGGCCTCGCCGGAGACCCAGTACTTC. It specifies CASSQGASPETQYF.

This clonotype was seen a handful of times. This chain connects TRBV7-9 to TRBJ1-3; TRBD1 might be the D (6 bases). Germline V gene lookup returns CDR1 SEHNR and CDR2 FQNEAQ (reference sequence). This CDR3 region has 15 residues. Trimming shortened V by 3 bases and J by 3 bases, and 12 bases separated the two germline ends. The CDR3 DNA reads TGTGCCAGCAGCTTGCGGGGGCAAGTTGGAAACACCATATATTTT. Protein sequence: CASSLRGQVGNTIYF. The variable domain in full, completed from reference TRBV7-9 and TRBJ1-3, reads DTGVSQNPRHKITKRGQNVTFRCDPISEHNRLYWYRQTLGQGPEFLTYFQNEAQLEKSRLLSDRFSAERPKGSFSTLEIQRTEQGDSAMYLCASSLRGQVGNTIYFGEGSWLTVV.

This clonotype was recorded many times. This chain connects TRBV9 to TRBJ2-7; the D call may be TRBD1 or TRBD2 (5 bases each). The V gene's germline CDR1 is SGDLS and CDR2 YYNGEE. This CDR3 spans 14 amino acids. Trimming removed 7 bases at V and 2 bases at J, with 16 bases between. The CDR3, as DNA: TGTGCCAGCTCTCGGGACGGGCAGACCTACGAGCAGTACTTC. Its translation is CASSRDGQTYEQYF.

V gene TRBV19 combines with J gene TRBJ1-1; 9 bases match TRBD1. The CDR3 runs 14 residues. Germline V gene lookup returns CDR1 LNHDA and CDR2 SQIVND (reference sequence). The ends lost 4 bases at V and 7 bases at J; junction bases unmatched: 7. The CDR3 here is CASSTRQGGGEAFF. CDR3 DNA sequence: TGTGCCAGTAGTACGCGACAGGGGGGCGGTGAAGCTTTCTTT.